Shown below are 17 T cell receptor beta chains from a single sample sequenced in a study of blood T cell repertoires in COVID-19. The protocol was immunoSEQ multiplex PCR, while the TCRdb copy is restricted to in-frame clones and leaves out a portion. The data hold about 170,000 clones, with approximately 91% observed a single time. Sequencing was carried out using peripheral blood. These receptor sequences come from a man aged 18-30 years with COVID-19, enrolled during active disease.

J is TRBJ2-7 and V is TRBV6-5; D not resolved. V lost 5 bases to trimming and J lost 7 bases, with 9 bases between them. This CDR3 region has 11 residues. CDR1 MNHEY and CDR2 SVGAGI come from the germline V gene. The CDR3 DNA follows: TGTGCCAGCAGTCGTCCGGGTGAGCAGTACTTC. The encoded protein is CASSRPGEQYF.

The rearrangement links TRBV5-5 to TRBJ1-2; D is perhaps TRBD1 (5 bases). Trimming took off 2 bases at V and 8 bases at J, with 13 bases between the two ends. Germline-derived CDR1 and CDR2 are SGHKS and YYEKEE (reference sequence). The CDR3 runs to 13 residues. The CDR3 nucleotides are TGTGCCAGCAGCTTAGGGGTGGTTGGCGGCTACACCTTC. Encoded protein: CASSLGVVGGYTF.

The CDR3 region has the DNA TGTGCCAGCAGCCGACAAGGGGGAACGGACACTGAAGCTTTCTTT. The encoded protein is CASSRQGGTDTEAFF. The V and J genes are TRBV9 and TRBJ1-1; D perhaps matches TRBD1 (6 bases). V was pared by 4 bases and J by 3 bases, with 16 bases between. There are 15 residues in the CDR3. The germline gives CDR1 SGDLS, CDR2 YYNGEE. The full variable domain, rest sourced from reference TRBV9 and TRBJ1-1, is DSGVTQTPKHLITATGQRVTLRCSPRSGDLSVYWYQQSLDQGLQFLIQYYNGEERAKGNILERFSAQQFPDLHSELNLSSLELGDSALYFCASSRQGGTDTEAFFGQGTRLTVV.

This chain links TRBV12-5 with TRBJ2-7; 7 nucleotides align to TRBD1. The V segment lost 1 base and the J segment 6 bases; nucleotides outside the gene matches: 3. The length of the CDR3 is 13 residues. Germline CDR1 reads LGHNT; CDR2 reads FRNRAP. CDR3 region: CASGLARTGEQYF. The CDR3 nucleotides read TGTGCTAGTGGTTTGGCCCGGACAGGCGAGCAGTACTTC. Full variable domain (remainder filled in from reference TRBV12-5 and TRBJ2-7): DARVTQTPRHKVTEMGQEVTMRCQPILGHNTVFWYRQTMMQGLELLAYFRNRAPLDDSGMPKDRFSAEMPDATLATLKIQPSEPRDSAVYFCASGLARTGEQYFGPGTRLTVT.

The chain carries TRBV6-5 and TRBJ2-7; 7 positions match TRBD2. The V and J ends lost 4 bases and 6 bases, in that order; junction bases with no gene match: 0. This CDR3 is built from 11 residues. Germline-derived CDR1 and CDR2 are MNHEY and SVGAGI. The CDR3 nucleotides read TGTGCCAGCAGTTGGGGGGGCGAGCAGTACTTC. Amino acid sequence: CASSWGGEQYF.

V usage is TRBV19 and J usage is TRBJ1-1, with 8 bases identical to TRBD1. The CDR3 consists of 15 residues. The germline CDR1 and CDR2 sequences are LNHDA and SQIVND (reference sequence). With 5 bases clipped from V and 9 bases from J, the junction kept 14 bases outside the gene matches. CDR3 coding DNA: TGTGCCAGTAGTCCGCGGACAGGGATGGGGGTGAAAGCTTTCTTT. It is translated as CASSPRTGMGVKAFF.

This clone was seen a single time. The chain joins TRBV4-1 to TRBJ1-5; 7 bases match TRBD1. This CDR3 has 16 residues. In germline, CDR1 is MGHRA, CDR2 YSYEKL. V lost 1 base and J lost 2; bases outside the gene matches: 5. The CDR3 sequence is CASSQGDSTGNQPQHF. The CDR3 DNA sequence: TGCGCCAGCAGCCAAGGGGACAGTACGGGCAATCAGCCCCAGCATTTT.

CDR3 loop: CASSRQGYEQYF. CDR3 nucleotides: TGTGCCAGCAGCCGACAGGGCTACGAGCAGTACTTC. V gene TRBV7-9 combines with J gene TRBJ2-7; 7 bases fit TRBD1. Germline lookup yields CDR1 SEHNR and CDR2 FQNEAQ (reference sequence). This CDR3 has 12 residues. V was pared by 5 bases and J by 3 bases, with 1 base of the junction left unmatched.

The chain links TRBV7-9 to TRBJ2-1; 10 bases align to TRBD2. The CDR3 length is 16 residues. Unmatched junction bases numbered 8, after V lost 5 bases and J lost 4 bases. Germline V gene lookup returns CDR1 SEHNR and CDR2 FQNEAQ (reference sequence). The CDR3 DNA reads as TGTGCCAGCAGCACTCAAGCGGGAGGGCCTTACAATGAGCAGTTCTTC. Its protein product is CASSTQAGGPYNEQFF.

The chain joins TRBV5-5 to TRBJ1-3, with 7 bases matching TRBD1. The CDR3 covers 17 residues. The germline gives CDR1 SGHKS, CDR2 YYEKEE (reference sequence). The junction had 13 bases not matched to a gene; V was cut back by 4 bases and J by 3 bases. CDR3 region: CASSLGALQGSGNTIYF. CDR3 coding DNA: TGTGCCAGCAGCCTGGGGGCCTTACAGGGGAGTGGAAACACCATATATTTT.

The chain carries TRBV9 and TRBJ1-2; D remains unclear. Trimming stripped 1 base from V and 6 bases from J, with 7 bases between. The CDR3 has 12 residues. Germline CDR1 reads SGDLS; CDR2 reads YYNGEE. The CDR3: CASSVSGHGYTF. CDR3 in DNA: TGTGCCAGCAGCGTAAGTGGGCATGGCTACACCTTC.

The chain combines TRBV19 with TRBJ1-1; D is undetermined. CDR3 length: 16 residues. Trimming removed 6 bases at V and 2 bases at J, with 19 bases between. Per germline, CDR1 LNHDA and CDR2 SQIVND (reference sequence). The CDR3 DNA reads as TGTGCCAGTAGGACGAGTTCGGCAGGTGATAACACTGAAGCTTTCTTT. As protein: CASRTSSAGDNTEAFF.

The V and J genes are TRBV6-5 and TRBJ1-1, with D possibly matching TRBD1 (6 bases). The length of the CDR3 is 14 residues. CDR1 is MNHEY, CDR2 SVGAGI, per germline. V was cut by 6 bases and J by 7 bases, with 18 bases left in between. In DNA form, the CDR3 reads TGTGCCAGCAGCGCGGAGGGGGGGATCGGTGAAGCTTTCTTT. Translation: CASSAEGGIGEAFF.

The CDR3 region is CASSLGQSTDTQYF. The CDR3 DNA reads as TGTGCCAGCAGTTTAGGGCAGAGCACAGATACGCAGTATTTT. The chain combines TRBV28 with TRBJ2-3; D is uncertain. Germline CDR1 and CDR2: MDHEN and SYDVKM. CDR3 size: 14 residues. The V end was cut by 2 bases, the J end by 0 bases, with 6 bases between.

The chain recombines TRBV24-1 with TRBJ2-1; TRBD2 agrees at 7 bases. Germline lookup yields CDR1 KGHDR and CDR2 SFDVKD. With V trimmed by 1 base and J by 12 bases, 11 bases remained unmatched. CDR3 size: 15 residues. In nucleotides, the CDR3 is TGTGCCACCAGTGATTTCGTGACTAGCTCTCTTGTGCAGTTCTTC. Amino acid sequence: CATSDFVTSSLVQFF.

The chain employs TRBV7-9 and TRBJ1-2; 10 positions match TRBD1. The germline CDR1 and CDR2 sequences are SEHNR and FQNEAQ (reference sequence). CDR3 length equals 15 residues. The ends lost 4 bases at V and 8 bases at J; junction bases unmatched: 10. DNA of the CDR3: TGTGCCAGCAGCTCACCTCGGACAGGGGGTGGCGGCTACACCTTC. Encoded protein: CASSSPRTGGGGYTF.

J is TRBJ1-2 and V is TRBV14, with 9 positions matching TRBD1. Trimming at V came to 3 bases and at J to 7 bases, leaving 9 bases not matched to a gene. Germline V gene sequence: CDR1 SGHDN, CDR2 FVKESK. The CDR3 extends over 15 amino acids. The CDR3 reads CASSQRTGVGSGYTF. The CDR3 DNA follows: TGTGCCAGCAGCCAGAGGACAGGGGTTGGCTCTGGCTACACCTTC.